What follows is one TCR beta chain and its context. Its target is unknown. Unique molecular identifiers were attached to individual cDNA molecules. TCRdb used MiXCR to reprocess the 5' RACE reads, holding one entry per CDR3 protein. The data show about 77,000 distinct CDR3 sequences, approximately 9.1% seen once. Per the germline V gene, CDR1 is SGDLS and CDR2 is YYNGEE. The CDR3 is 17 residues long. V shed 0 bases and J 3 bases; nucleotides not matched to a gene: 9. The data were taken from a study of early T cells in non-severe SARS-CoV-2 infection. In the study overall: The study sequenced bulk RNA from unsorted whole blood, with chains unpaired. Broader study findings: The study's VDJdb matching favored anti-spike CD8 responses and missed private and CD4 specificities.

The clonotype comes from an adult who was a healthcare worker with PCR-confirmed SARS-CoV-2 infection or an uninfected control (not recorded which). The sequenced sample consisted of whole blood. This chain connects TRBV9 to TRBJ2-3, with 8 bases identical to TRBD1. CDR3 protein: CASSVAATGAGTDTQYF. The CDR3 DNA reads TGTGCCAGCAGCGTAGCGGCGACAGGGGCAGGGACAGATACGCAGTATTTT.